Each of the 23 T cell receptor beta chains below was sequenced from the same sample in a study of cytomegalovirus exposure and HLA in healthy donors. The repertoire was sequenced with immunoSEQ multiplex PCR; TCRdb's copy has only in-frame clones and lacks some. The repertoire holds about 83,000 clones, with 90% to 97% as singletons. The sample comprised PBMCs. The receptors stem from a woman aged 18-29 years in good health and CMV-seronegative.

The chain carries TRBV5-4 and TRBJ2-7; perhaps TRBD1 as D (5 bases). V lost 2 bases and J lost 2, with 11 bases in between. CDR3 length: 14 residues. Germline-derived CDR1 and CDR2 are SGHNT and YYREEE (reference sequence). The CDR3 bases are TGTGCCAGCAGCTTACAGTCAGGGACCTACGAGCAGTACTTC. It yields the protein CASSLQSGTYEQYF.

This chain connects TRBV10-1 to TRBJ1-1; D gene uncertain. Germline CDR1 WNHNN, CDR2 SYGVQD (reference sequence). The CDR3 runs 15 residues. The V gene lost 8 bases and the J gene lost 0 bases, with 16 bases spanning the gap. CDR3 coding DNA: TGCGCCAGCTCCAGAGGCGGCAGTCTGAACACTGAAGCTTTCTTT. Its protein is CASSRGGSLNTEAFF.

The rearrangement uses TRBV21-1 and TRBJ1-5. TRBV21-1 is described as a pseudogene. The CDR3 consists of 17 residues. CDR3 nucleotide sequence: TGTGCCAGCAGCACAGGGAGGGGGTCGGATAGCAATCAGCCCCAGCATTTT. Translated, it gives CASSTGRGSDSNQPQHF.

This clone was found once. The chain links TRBV21-1 to TRBJ2-7; the D segment call TRBD1 is taken from the table without a DNA check. TRBV21-1 is given as a pseudogene. The CDR3 length is 15 residues. The CDR3 coding sequence is TGTGCCAGCAGCAGTCGGGACAGGGGGGCCTACGAGCAGTACTTC. Protein: CASSSRDRGAYEQYF.

The chain uses TRBV27 and TRBJ2-7; tentatively, D is TRBD1 (6 bases). The germline CDR1 and CDR2 sequences are MNHEY and SMNVEV (reference sequence). Deletions cut 6 bases from V and 1 base from J, with 13 bases between. This CDR3 is built from 14 residues. As DNA, the CDR3 is TGTGCCAGCAGAAGCGTACAGGGATCCTACGAGCAGTACTTC. Translated, it gives CASRSVQGSYEQYF.

V gene TRBV12-5 combines with J gene TRBJ1-5; perhaps TRBD1 as D (6 bases). The CDR3 sequence is 14 residues long. V shed 4 bases and J shed 6 bases, with 13 bases lying between them. CDR1 is LGHNT and CDR2 is FRNRAP in the germline V gene. The DNA for the CDR3 is TGTGCTAGTGGTTGCCTCAAAGGGGGTCAGCCCCAGCATTTT. This sequence encodes CASGCLKGGQPQHF. Full variable domain (outside the CDR3, taken from reference TRBV12-5 and TRBJ1-5): DARVTQTPRHKVTEMGQEVTMRCQPILGHNTVFWYRQTMMQGLELLAYFRNRAPLDDSGMPKDRFSAEMPDATLATLKIQPSEPRDSAVYFCASGCLKGGQPQHFGDGTRLSIL.

The genes are TRBV7-2 and TRBJ2-2, with 10 bases aligning to TRBD2. CDR3 length equals 15 residues. The germline V gene has CDR1 SGHTA and CDR2 FQGNSA. V was clipped by 5 bases and J by 4 bases; unmatched bases: 4. The CDR3 DNA reads as TGTGCCAGCAGCCCGGGACTAGCGCGCACCGGGGAGCTGTTTTTT. Translated, it gives CASSPGLARTGELFF.

This chain uses TRBV4-2 with TRBJ2-1; TRBD2 matches at 9 bases. Looked up from germline, CDR1 is LGHNA and CDR2 is YNFKEQ. V gave up 4 bases and J gave up 4 bases; unmatched junction bases: 8. The CDR3 runs 16 residues. The CDR3 coding sequence is TGTGCCAGCAGCCCAGGCCGACTAGCGGCTTACAATGAGCAGTTCTTC. This codes for CASSPGRLAAYNEQFF.

J is TRBJ1-3 and V is TRBV5-1; a possible D gene is TRBD1 (5 bases). The germline gives CDR1 SGHRS, CDR2 YFSETQ. V lost 0 bases to trimming and J lost 0 bases, with 7 bases between them. This CDR3 region has 15 residues. The CDR3 coding sequence is TGCGCCAGCAGCTTGGCAGGGTCCTCTGGAAACACCATATATTTT. Translation gives CASSLAGSSGNTIYF.

This clone was detected only once. J is TRBJ2-1 and V is TRBV29-1; TRBD2 matches 12 bases. V was pared by 6 bases and J by 12 bases, with 12 bases of the junction left unmatched. The CDR3 is 14 residues long. Looked up from germline, CDR1 is SQVTM and CDR2 is ANQGSEA. The CDR3 is CSVGMTSGSEAQFF. The CDR3 region has the DNA TGCAGCGTAGGGATGACTAGCGGGAGTGAGGCGCAGTTCTTC.

In DNA, the CDR3 is TGCGCCAGCAGCTTTGGGGGAGGAGGCGAGCAGTACTTC. Translated, it gives CASSFGGGGEQYF. V is TRBV5-1 and J is TRBJ2-7, with D possibly being TRBD2 (6 bases). CDR1 is SGHRS, CDR2 YFSETQ, per germline. The CDR3 runs 13 residues. The V end lost 2 bases, the J end lost 6 bases, and 12 bases lay between the germline ends.

CDR3: CASSEQRGSLGEQFF. The CDR3 DNA sequence: TGTGCCAGCAGTGAGCAAAGGGGGAGCCTTGGTGAGCAGTTCTTC. The genes are TRBV6-1 and TRBJ2-1; D may be TRBD1 (6 bases). V was shortened by 3 bases and J by 9 bases, with 18 bases between the two germline ends. The length of the CDR3 is 15 residues. Germline CDR1 reads MNHNS; CDR2 reads SASEGT.

This rearrangement joins TRBV7-2 to TRBJ2-7; D unresolved. Trimming took off 5 bases at V and 2 bases at J, with 10 bases between the two ends. The CDR3 extends over 13 amino acids. The V gene's germline CDR1 is SGHTA and CDR2 FQGNSA. The CDR3 loop reads CASSPERAYEQYF. As DNA, the CDR3 is TGTGCCAGCAGCCCCGAGCGCGCCTACGAGCAGTACTTC.

The V call is TRBV11-2, the J call TRBJ2-6; TRBD1 might be the D (5 bases). The CDR3 loop spans 14 amino acids. V was trimmed by 10 bases and J by 1 base, leaving 11 bases between them. From germline, CDR1 is SGHAT and CDR2 FQNNGV. CDR3 in amino acids: CATPSGSGANVLTF. For the CDR3, the DNA is TGTGCCACCCCGTCAGGGTCTGGGGCCAACGTCCTGACTTTC. Drawing the rest from reference TRBV11-2 and TRBJ2-6, the complete variable domain is EAGVAQSPRYKIIEKRQSVAFWCNPISGHATLYWYQQILGQGPKLLIQFQNNGVVDDSQLPKDRFSAERLKGVDSTLKIQPAKLEDSAVYLCATPSGSGANVLTFGAGSRLTVL.

DNA for the CDR3: TGTGCCAGCTCCCAAACCGGGACAGACTACGAGCAGTACTTC. Translation: CASSQTGTDYEQYF. V gene TRBV18 combines with J gene TRBJ2-7; 7 nucleotides line up with TRBD1. V was pared by 6 bases and J by 3 bases, with 8 bases of the junction left unmatched. This CDR3 region has 14 residues. Germline lookup yields CDR1 KGHSH and CDR2 LQKENI.

The genes are TRBV7-2 and TRBJ2-3; TRBD2 matches at 7 bases. V dropped 6 bases and J dropped 5; count of bases not matched to a gene: 8. CDR3 length: 14 residues. From germline, CDR1 is SGHTA and CDR2 FQGNSA. The CDR3 region is CASSSAGAGDTQYF. CDR3 nucleotide sequence: TGTGCCAGCAGTTCGGCGGGAGCAGGAGATACGCAGTATTTT.

This chain uses TRBV18 with TRBJ2-7; tentative D call: TRBD1 (6 bases). Germline V CDR1 and CDR2: KGHSH, LQKENI. The CDR3 loop spans 15 amino acids. With 3 bases removed from V and 2 bases from J, the gap between germline ends came to 14 bases. The CDR3 DNA reads TGTGCCAGCTCACCCGGTGCAGGGGTCCCCTACGAGCAGTACTTC. Protein sequence: CASSPGAGVPYEQYF.

The V call is TRBV27, the J call TRBJ1-5; the D is unclear. V was trimmed by 6 bases and J by 2 bases, leaving 8 bases between them. The germline gives CDR1 MNHEY, CDR2 SMNVEV (reference sequence). The CDR3 has 13 amino acids. The CDR3 region is CASRAAGNQPQHF. CDR3 DNA: TGTGCCAGCAGAGCCGCTGGCAATCAGCCCCAGCATTTT.

The rearrangement uses TRBV6-5 and TRBJ2-1, with TRBD2 matching 10 bases. J gave up 7 bases and V 7 bases, and 10 bases lay outside the gene matches. CDR1 is MNHEY, CDR2 SVGAGI, per germline. CDR3 length: 15 amino acids. For the CDR3, the DNA is TGTGCCAGCACCGACGGTTCTAGCGGGAGAAATGAGCAGTTCTTC. It specifies CASTDGSSGRNEQFF.

As regards this clone: One end of the junction does not line up with germline, which may come from a read error. The V call is TRBV14, the J call TRBJ2-2, with TRBD2 matching over 10 bases. The CDR3 is 17 residues long. Germline V gives CDR1 SGHDN, CDR2 FVKESK. The CDR3 region has the DNA TGTGCCAGCAGCGAAGAACGACTAGCGGGTAACACCGGGGAGCTGTTTTTT. This translates into CASSEERLAGNTGELFF.

Here the CDR3 reads CASSQDPGSGYNEQFF. The CDR3 DNA sequence: TGTGCCAGCAGCCAAGACCCCGGGAGTGGCTACAATGAGCAGTTCTTC. The rearrangement joins TRBV4-2 to TRBJ2-1; a possible D gene is TRBD2 (6 bases). Per germline, CDR1 LGHNA and CDR2 YNFKEQ. This CDR3 has 16 amino acids. The V end lost 0 bases, the J end lost 3 bases, and 12 bases lay between the germline ends.

The CDR3 here is CASLASSYNEQFF. The CDR3 nucleotides are TGTGCCAGCTTAGCAAGCTCCTACAATGAGCAGTTCTTC. J is TRBJ2-1 and V is TRBV11-2; D is uncertain. CDR1 and CDR2 from the germline V gene are SGHAT and FQNNGV. The V end lost 8 bases, the J end lost 0 bases, and 8 bases lay between the germline ends. The CDR3 is 13 amino acids.

This chain links TRBV7-7 with TRBJ2-5; D gene ambiguous. V was cut by 2 bases and J by 5 bases, with 3 bases left in between. The CDR3 sequence is 11 residues long. Germline lookup yields CDR1 SSHAT and CDR2 FNYEAQ (reference sequence). Written as DNA, the CDR3 is TGTGCCAGCAGCTTATCGGAGACCCAGTACTTC. It encodes CASSLSETQYF.